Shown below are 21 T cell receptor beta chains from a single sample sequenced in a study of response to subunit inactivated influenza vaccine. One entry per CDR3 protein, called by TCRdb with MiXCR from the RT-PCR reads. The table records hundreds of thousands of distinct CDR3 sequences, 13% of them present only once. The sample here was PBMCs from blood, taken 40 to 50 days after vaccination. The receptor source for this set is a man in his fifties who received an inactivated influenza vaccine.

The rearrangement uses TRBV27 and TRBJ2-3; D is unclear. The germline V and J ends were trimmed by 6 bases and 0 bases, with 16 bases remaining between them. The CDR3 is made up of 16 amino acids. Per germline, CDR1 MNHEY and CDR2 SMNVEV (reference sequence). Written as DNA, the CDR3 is TGTGCCAGCAGCCAGGACGGTACGTCTAGCACAGATACGCAGTATTTT. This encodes CASSQDGTSSTDTQYF.

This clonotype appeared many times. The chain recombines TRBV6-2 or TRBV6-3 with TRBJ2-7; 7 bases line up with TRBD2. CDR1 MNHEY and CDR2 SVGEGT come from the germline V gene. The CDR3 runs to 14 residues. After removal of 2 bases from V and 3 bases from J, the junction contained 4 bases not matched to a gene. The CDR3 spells CASSYVSGGYEQYF. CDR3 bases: TGTGCCAGCAGTTACGTGTCGGGGGGCTACGAGCAGTACTTC.

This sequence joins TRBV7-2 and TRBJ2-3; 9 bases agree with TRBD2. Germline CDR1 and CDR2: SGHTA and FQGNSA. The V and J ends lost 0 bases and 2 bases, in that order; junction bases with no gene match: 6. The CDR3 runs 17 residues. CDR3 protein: CASSLASGGAYTDTQYF. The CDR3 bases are TGTGCCAGCAGCTTAGCTAGCGGGGGAGCCTACACAGATACGCAGTATTTT. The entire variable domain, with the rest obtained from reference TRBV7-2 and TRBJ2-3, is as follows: GAGVSQSPSNKVTEKGKDVELRCDPISGHTALYWYRQSLGQGLEFLIYFQGNSAPDKSGLPSDRFSAERTGGSVSTLTIQRTQQEDSAVYLCASSLASGGAYTDTQYFGPGTRLTVL.

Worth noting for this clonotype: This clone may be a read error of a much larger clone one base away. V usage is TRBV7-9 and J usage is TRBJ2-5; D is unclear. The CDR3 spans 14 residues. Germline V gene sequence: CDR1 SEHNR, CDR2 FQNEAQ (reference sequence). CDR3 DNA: TGTGCCAGCAGCCAGACCCGGGTTGGAGAGACCCTGTACTTC. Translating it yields CASSQTRVGETLYF.

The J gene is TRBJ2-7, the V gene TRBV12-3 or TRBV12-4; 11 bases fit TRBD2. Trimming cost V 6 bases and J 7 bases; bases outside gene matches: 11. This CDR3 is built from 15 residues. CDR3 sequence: CASSRDGTSGTEQYF. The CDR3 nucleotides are TGTGCCAGCAGCCGCGACGGGACTAGCGGAACGGAGCAGTACTTC.

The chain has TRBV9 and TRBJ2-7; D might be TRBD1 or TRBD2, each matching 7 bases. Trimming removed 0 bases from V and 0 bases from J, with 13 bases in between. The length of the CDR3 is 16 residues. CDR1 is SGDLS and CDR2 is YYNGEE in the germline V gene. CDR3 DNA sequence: TGTGCCAGCAGCGTAGGAGCGGGACAGCTCTCCTACGAGCAGTACTTC. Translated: CASSVGAGQLSYEQYF.

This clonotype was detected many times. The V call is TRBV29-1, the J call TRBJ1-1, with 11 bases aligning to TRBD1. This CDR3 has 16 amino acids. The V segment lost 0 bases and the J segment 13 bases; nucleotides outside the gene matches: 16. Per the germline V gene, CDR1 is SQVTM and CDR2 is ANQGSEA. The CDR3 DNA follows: TGCAGCGTTGAAGATACGAGGGGACAGGGGGGATCCCTCCTTTTCTTT. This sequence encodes CSVEDTRGQGGSLLFF.

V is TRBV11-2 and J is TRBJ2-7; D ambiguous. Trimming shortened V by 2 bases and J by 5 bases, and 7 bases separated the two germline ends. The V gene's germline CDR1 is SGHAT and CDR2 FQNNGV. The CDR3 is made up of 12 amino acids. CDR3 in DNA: TGTGCCAGCAGCTTATTTTTGGACGAGCAGTACTTC. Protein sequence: CASSLFLDEQYF.

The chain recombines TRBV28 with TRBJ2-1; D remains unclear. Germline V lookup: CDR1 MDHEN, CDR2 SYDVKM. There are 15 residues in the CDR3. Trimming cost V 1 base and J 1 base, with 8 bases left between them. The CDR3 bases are TGTGCCAGCAGTTTATTTCGGGCTTCCTACAATGAGCAGTTCTTC. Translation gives CASSLFRASYNEQFF.

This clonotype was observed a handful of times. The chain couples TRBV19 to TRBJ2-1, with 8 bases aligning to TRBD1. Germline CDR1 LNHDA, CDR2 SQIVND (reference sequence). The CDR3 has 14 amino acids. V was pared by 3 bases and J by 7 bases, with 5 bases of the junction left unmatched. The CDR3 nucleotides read TGTGCCAGTAGTATTCCGGACAGGGAAAATGAGCAGTTCTTC. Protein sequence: CASSIPDRENEQFF. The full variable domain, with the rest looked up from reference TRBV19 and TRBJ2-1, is DGGITQSPKYLFRKEGQNVTLSCEQNLNHDAMYWYRQDPGQGLRLIYYSQIVNDFQKGDIAEGYSVSREKKESFPLTVTSAQKNPTAFYLCASSIPDRENEQFFGPGTRLTVL.

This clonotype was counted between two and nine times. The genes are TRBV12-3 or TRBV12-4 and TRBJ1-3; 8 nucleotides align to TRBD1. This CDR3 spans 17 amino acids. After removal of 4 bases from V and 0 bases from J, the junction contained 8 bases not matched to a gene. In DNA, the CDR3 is TGTGCCAGCAGTTCCCGGACAGGGTTGGGCTCTGGAAACACCATATATTTT. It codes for CASSSRTGLGSGNTIYF.

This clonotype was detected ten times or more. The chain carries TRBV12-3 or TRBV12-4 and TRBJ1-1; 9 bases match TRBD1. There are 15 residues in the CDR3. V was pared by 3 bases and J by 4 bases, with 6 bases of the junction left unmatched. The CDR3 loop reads CASSLTGGAFTEAFF. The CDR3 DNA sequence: TGTGCCAGCAGTTTGACAGGGGGAGCTTTCACTGAAGCTTTCTTT.

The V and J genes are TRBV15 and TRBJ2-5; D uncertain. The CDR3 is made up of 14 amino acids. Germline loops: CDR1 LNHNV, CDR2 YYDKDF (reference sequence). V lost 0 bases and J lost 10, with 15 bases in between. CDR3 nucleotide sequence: TGTGCCACCAGCAGAGAACTGGCGGCCAGCGACCAGTACTTC. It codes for CATSRELAASDQYF.

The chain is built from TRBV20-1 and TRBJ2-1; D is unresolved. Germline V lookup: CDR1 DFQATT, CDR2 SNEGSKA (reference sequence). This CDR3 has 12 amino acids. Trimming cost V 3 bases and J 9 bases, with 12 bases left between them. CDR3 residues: CSARSGPPEQFF. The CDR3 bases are TGCAGTGCTAGGTCCGGGCCTCCTGAGCAGTTCTTC.

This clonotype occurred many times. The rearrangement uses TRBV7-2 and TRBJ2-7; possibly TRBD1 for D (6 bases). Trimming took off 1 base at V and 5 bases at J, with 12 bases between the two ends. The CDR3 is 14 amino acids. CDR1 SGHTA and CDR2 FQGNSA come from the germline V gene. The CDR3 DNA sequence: TGTGCCAGCAGCTTAGGGGGGCAGGGCCACGAGCAGTACTTC. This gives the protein CASSLGGQGHEQYF.

The CDR3 DNA reads as TGTGCCAGCAGCCCAGGACAGGGCCACCCCCTCCACTTT. Encoded protein: CASSPGQGHPLHF. J is TRBJ1-6 and V is TRBV7-8; TRBD1 matches at 8 bases. Germline assignment: CDR1 SGHVS and CDR2 FQNEAQ. Losses at the gene ends were 5 bases for V and 13 bases for J; bases not matched to a gene: 7. There are 13 residues in the CDR3.

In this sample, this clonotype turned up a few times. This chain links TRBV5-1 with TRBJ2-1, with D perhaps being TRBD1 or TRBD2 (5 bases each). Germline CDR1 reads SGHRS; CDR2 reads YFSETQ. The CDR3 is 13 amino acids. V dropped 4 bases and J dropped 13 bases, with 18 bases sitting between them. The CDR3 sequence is CASSPSAGTTQFF. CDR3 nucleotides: TGCGCCAGCAGCCCCTCCGCCGGGACCACCCAGTTCTTC.

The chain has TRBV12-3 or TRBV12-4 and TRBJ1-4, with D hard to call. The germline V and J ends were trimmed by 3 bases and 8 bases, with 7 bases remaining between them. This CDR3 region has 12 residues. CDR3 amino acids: CASSFRGEKLFF. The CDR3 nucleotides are TGTGCCAGCAGTTTTCGGGGAGAAAAACTGTTTTTT.

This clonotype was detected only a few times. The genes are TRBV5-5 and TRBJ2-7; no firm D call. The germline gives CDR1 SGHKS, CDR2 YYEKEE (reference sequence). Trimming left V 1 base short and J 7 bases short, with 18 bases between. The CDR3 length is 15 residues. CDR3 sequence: CASSLTGLVEMEQYF. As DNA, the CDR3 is TGTGCCAGCAGCTTGACCGGGCTGGTTGAGATGGAGCAGTACTTC.

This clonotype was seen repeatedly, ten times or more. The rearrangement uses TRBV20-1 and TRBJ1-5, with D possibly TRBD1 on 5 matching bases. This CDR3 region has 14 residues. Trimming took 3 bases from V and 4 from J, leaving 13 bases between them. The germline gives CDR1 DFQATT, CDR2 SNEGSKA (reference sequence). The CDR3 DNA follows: TGCAGTGCTAGTGTGACAGATCCTAATCAGCCCCAGCATTTT. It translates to CSASVTDPNQPQHF.

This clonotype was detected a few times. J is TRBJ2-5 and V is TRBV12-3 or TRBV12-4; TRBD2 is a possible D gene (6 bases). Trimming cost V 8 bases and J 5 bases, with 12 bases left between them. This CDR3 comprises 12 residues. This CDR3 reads CASSSVGETQYF. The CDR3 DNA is TGTGCCAGCTCTAGCGTCGGGGAGACCCAGTACTTC.